These 10 T cell receptor beta chains were all obtained from the same sample, sequenced in a study of human T cells and chemical hapten exposure. Time point specified: patch test 2, 6 weeks after DPC sensitization. The treatment denotes: therapeutic diphenylcyclopropenone sensitization with weekly scalp DPC. TCRdb independently ran MiXCR on the RACE reads; one entry per CDR3 protein. The top ten clones hold around 6.1% of a sample with 330,000 or so distinct CDR3 sequences, about 6% of them seen once. The sample was whole blood, taken in connection with sensitization to the hapten diphenylcyclopropenone (DPC). Source of these receptors: a woman under 30 with alopecia areata. Some clones in this sample may be carry-over from other donors' samples.

This rearrangement joins TRBV9 to TRBJ1-2; D unresolved. Germline-derived CDR1 and CDR2 are SGDLS and YYNGEE. The CDR3 covers 16 residues. V shed 7 bases and J shed 3 bases, with 22 bases lying between them. The CDR3 loop reads CASASPSRGSDYGYTF. The DNA of the CDR3 is TGTGCCAGCGCCTCCCCCTCTCGGGGTAGCGACTATGGCTACACCTTC.

Here the CDR3 reads CASSLYEKSGDTQYF. The CDR3 nucleotides are TGCGCCAGCAGCTTGTACGAGAAAAGCGGGGATACGCAGTATTTT. The chain joins TRBV5-1 to TRBJ2-3; TRBD2 is a possible D gene (6 bases). This CDR3 has 15 residues. V gave up 1 base and J gave up 6 bases, with 15 bases separating them. Germline V CDR1 and CDR2: SGHRS, YFSETQ.

The chain recombines TRBV4-2 with TRBJ2-7; D might be TRBD1 or TRBD2, each matching 6 bases. The CDR3 sequence is 16 residues long. V gave up 1 base and J gave up 5 bases, with 18 bases separating them. In germline, CDR1 is LGHNA, CDR2 YNFKEQ. The CDR3 protein is CASSQVVLGGDHEQYF. As DNA, the CDR3 is TGTGCCAGCAGCCAAGTGGTACTGGGGGGCGACCACGAGCAGTACTTC.

This clonotype has a count of ten or more. The genes are TRBV7-9 and TRBJ1-2; D is unresolved. Trimming pared 5 bases from V and 8 bases from J, leaving 12 bases between. The CDR3 extends over 12 amino acids. Per the germline V gene, CDR1 is SEHNR and CDR2 is FQNEAQ (reference sequence). The CDR3 protein is CASSREKKGYTF. CDR3 DNA sequence: TGTGCCAGCAGCCGGGAAAAGAAGGGCTACACCTTC.

This clonotype was seen a handful of times. This chain uses TRBV7-2 with TRBJ2-5; possible D gene TRBD2, 6 bases. Per germline, CDR1 SGHTA and CDR2 FQGNSA. The CDR3 length is 14 residues. Trimming took 10 bases from V and 1 from J, leaving 16 bases between them. The CDR3 DNA sequence: TGTGCCACCCCCTCCAAGCGGGCCCAAGAGACCCAGTACTTC. It translates to CATPSKRAQETQYF.

The sample holds a few counts of this clonotype. This rearrangement joins TRBV20-1 to TRBJ2-2; 7 bases are shared with TRBD1. Looked up from germline, CDR1 is DFQATT and CDR2 is SNEGSKA (reference sequence). V shed 3 bases and J 6 bases; nucleotides not matched to a gene: 10. This CDR3 comprises 15 residues. CDR3 region: CSASSYRGSPGELFF. The CDR3 DNA reads as TGCAGTGCTAGTTCTTACAGGGGTTCGCCCGGGGAGCTGTTTTTT.

This clonotype appeared a few times. This sequence joins TRBV10-3 and TRBJ1-1, with D possibly matching TRBD1 (6 bases). In germline, CDR1 is ENHRY, CDR2 SYGVKD. This CDR3 spans 15 amino acids. V was cut by 6 bases and J by 2 bases, with 16 bases left in between. CDR3 bases: TGTGCCATCAGCCCTAGGGAAGGGGGAAACACTGAAGCTTTCTTT. Translated: CAISPREGGNTEAFF.

This clonotype was observed a handful of times. J is TRBJ1-1 and V is TRBV6-5; D may be TRBD1 (5 bases). V gave up 6 bases and J gave up 0 bases, with 14 bases separating them. This CDR3 comprises 15 residues. Germline CDR1 is MNHEY and CDR2 is SVGAGI. The CDR3 protein is CASRYTGALNTEAFF. The CDR3 region has the DNA TGTGCCAGCAGATACACAGGAGCCCTGAACACTGAAGCTTTCTTT.

V is TRBV3-1 and J is TRBJ1-1; D remains unclear. The CDR3 sequence is 14 residues long. The V gene lost 4 bases and the J gene lost 0 bases, with 9 bases spanning the gap. Germline assignment: CDR1 LGHDT and CDR2 YNNKEL (reference sequence). The CDR3 protein is CASSPMSLNTEAFF. CDR3 in DNA: TGTGCCAGCAGCCCCATGAGTCTGAACACTGAAGCTTTCTTT.

This clonotype was recorded many times. The chain is built from TRBV5-1 and TRBJ2-3, with 14 positions matching TRBD2. The CDR3 extends over 19 amino acids. J was trimmed by 7 bases and V by 4 bases; bases with no gene match: 17. Germline V gene sequence: CDR1 SGHRS, CDR2 YFSETQ. DNA for the CDR3: TGCGCCAGCAGCGAGCAGACTAGCGGGGGGGCCGGCTCACAATATACGCAGTATTTT. It codes for CASSEQTSGGAGSQYTQYF. Complete variable domain (other parts from reference TRBV5-1 and TRBJ2-3): KAGVTQTPRYLIKTRGQQVTLSCSPISGHRSVSWYQQTPGQGLQFLFEYFSETQRNKGNFPGRFSGRQFSNSRSEMNVSTLELGDSALYLCASSEQTSGGAGSQYTQYFGPGTRLTVL.